The rows below give T cell receptor beta chains drawn from one sample of a study of PD-1 blockade in classical Hodgkin lymphoma. Measured with immunoSEQ multiplex PCR; TCRdb has only the in-frame clones, and not every one. Here the sample spans about 39,000 clones, 88% being singletons. Sequencing was performed on peripheral blood mononuclear cells (PBMCs), taken at baseline. The receptors shown here come from a human donor with classical Hodgkin lymphoma. Each CDR3 is given with its conserved first and last residue. D genes are given only for firm matches. Some rows have no size entry. The others give once, few or many, or a class for an expanded clone.

v_call,j_call,d_call,clone_size,cdr3_aa,cdr3_nt
TRBV4-2,TRBJ2-1,TRBD2,NA,CASSQETSGYNEQFF,TGTGCCAGCAGCCAAGAAACTAGCGGGTACAATGAGCAGTTCTTC
TRBV4-2,TRBJ2-5,TRBD2,NA,CASSQEGLGVQETQYF,TGTGCCAGCAGCCAAGAAGGACTAGGGGTCCAAGAGACCCAGTACTTC
TRBV9,TRBJ2-1,NA,NA,CASSGSGSSYNEQFF,TGTGCCAGCAGCGGTTCGGGAAGCTCCTACAATGAGCAGTTCTTC
TRBV18,TRBJ1-4,TRBD1,NA,CASSLRRSWGQGEKLFF,TGTGCCAGCTCACTAAGGCGAAGCTGGGGACAGGGAGAAAAACTGTTTTTT
TRBV5-1,TRBJ2-3,NA,NA,CASRDDWRVQYF,TGCGCCAGCAGGGACGACTGGCGGGTGCAGTATTTT
TRBV2,TRBJ2-5,TRBD2,once,CASSEPLGAGGPNYKETQYF,TGTGCCAGCAGTGAACCACTAGGGGCGGGGGGACCGAATTATAAAGAGACCCAGTACTTC
TRBV29-1,TRBJ1-2,NA,NA,CSAGGNYGYTF,TGCAGCGCCGGAGGGAACTATGGCTACACCTTC
TRBV6-5,TRBJ1-4,TRBD1,NA,CASSYWTGEKLFF,TGTGCCAGCAGTTACTGGACAGGGGAAAAACTGTTTTTT
TRBV6-5,TRBJ2-2,NA,NA,CASSYSRGSGTGELFF,TGTGCCAGCAGTTACTCGAGAGGATCGGGGACCGGGGAGCTGTTTTTT
TRBV5-1,TRBJ2-1,NA,NA,CASSEGTANEQFF,TGCGCCAGCAGCGAAGGGACCGCTAATGAGCAGTTCTTC
TRBV7-2,TRBJ2-3,TRBD2,NA,CASSFRLAGGDTQYF,TGTGCCAGCAGCTTCCGACTAGCGGGGGGGGATACGCAGTATTTT
TRBV7-9,TRBJ2-2,TRBD1,NA,CASKLGPTGQGNTGELFF,TGTGCCAGCAAATTGGGGCCCACTGGACAGGGGAACACCGGGGAGCTGTTTTTT
TRBV13,TRBJ2-7,TRBD2,NA,CASSFRLAGVDGTYEQYF,TGTGCCAGCAGCTTCCGACTAGCGGGAGTCGATGGAACCTACGAGCAGTACTTC
TRBV27,TRBJ2-3,NA,NA,CASSRSRAGDTQYF,TGTGCCAGCAGTCGATCTCGAGCGGGTGATACGCAGTATTTT
TRBV7-8,TRBJ2-4,NA,NA,CASSLMDIQYF,TGTGCCAGCAGCTTGATGGACATTCAGTACTTC
TRBV28,TRBJ2-5,TRBD2,NA,CASSLASGGAQETQYF,TGTGCCAGCAGTTTAGCAAGCGGGGGGGCCCAAGAGACCCAGTACTTC
TRBV7-2,TRBJ2-6,NA,NA,CASSSPASGANVLTF,TGTGCCAGCAGCTCGCCGGCCTCTGGGGCCAACGTCCTAACTTTC
TRBV5-8,TRBJ2-7,NA,once,CASSLVGVSHF,TGTGCCAGCAGCTTGGTGGGGGTCTCGCACTTC
TRBV28,TRBJ1-3,NA,NA,CASQGGGGNTIYF,TGTGCCAGCCAAGGGGGAGGTGGAAACACCATATATTTT
TRBV27,TRBJ2-1,NA,NA,CASSPQLWQARANEQFF,TGTGCCAGCAGTCCCCAGTTGTGGCAGGCCCGGGCCAATGAGCAGTTCTTC
TRBV27,TRBJ1-3,TRBD1,NA,CASSPGTGAGNTIYF,TGTGCCAGCAGTCCGGGGACAGGGGCTGGAAACACCATATATTTT
TRBV19,TRBJ2-7,NA,NA,CASSLGYEQYF,TGTGCCAGTAGTCTAGGCTACGAGCAGTACTTC
TRBV25-1,TRBJ2-1,TRBD1,once,CASSGWGQGTYNEQFF,TGTGCCAGCAGTGGCTGGGGACAGGGAACCTACAATGAGCAGTTCTTC
TRBV28,TRBJ1-3,NA,NA,CASGRGNTIYF,TGTGCCAGCGGACGGGGAAACACCATATATTTT
TRBV7-2,TRBJ1-4,NA,NA,CASSLDAVSEKLFF,TGTGCCAGCAGCTTAGATGCGGTTAGCGAAAAACTGTTTTTT
TRBV28,TRBJ1-1,NA,NA,CASSLGGSTEAFF,TGTGCCAGCAGTTTAGGAGGGAGCACTGAAGCTTTCTTT
TRBV7-2,TRBJ1-5,NA,NA,CASSQYSNQPQHF,TGTGCCAGCAGTCAGTATAGCAATCAGCCCCAGCATTTT
TRBV6-1,TRBJ2-7,TRBD1,NA,CASSIRDQGAYEQYF,TGTGCCAGCAGTATCCGGGACCAGGGGGCCTACGAGCAGTACTTC
TRBV19,TRBJ1-5,TRBD1,NA,CASSGQGGSNQPQHF,TGTGCCAGTAGTGGACAGGGGGGTAGCAATCAGCCCCAGCATTTT
TRBV27,TRBJ2-4,NA,NA,CASSLAPKNIQYF,TGTGCCAGCAGTTTAGCGCCTAAAAACATTCAGTACTTC
TRBV27,TRBJ1-3,NA,NA,CASSLSWGAGNTIYF,TGTGCCAGCAGTTTATCGTGGGGGGCTGGAAACACCATATATTTT
TRBV27,TRBJ2-7,NA,NA,CASSLAPRGRSYEQYF,TGTGCCAGCAGTTTAGCCCCCAGGGGACGATCCTACGAGCAGTACTTC
TRBV29-1,TRBJ1-1,NA,NA,CSVGRDTEAFF,TGCAGCGTTGGCCGGGACACTGAAGCTTTCTTT
TRBV7-2,TRBJ2-7,NA,NA,CASSLAIPGALPYEQYF,TGTGCCAGCAGCTTAGCGATTCCGGGGGCCCTACCCTACGAGCAGTACTTC
TRBV4-1,TRBJ2-7,TRBD2,NA,CASSQEGRLAGEQYF,TGCGCCAGCAGCCAGGAGGGTCGACTAGCGGGGGAGCAGTACTTC
TRBV6-1,TRBJ1-2,TRBD1,NA,CASSLDREYGYTF,TGTGCCAGCAGTTTGGACAGGGAATATGGCTACACCTTC
TRBV4-3,TRBJ1-5,NA,NA,CASSQEPGSNQPQHF,TGCGCCAGCAGCCAAGAGCCGGGCAGCAATCAGCCCCAGCATTTT
TRBV6-6,TRBJ1-3,TRBD1,NA,CASSSGQGRTGNTIYF,TGTGCCAGCAGTTCAGGACAGGGCAGGACTGGAAACACCATATATTTT
TRBV10-2,TRBJ2-3,TRBD2,NA,CASSWGFGRGTDTQYF,TGCGCCAGCAGCTGGGGATTTGGGAGGGGCACAGATACGCAGTATTTT
TRBV6-5,TRBJ2-7,NA,once,CASSYSNVGIEQYF,TGTGCCAGCAGTTACTCGAATGTAGGGATCGAGCAGTACTTC
TRBV11-3,TRBJ2-3,NA,NA,CASSLFGETDTQYF,TGTGCCAGCAGCTTATTTGGGGAGACAGATACGCAGTATTTT
TRBV19,TRBJ2-7,NA,NA,CASSRGGDYEQYF,TGTGCCAGTAGTAGAGGGGGGGATTACGAGCAGTACTTC
TRBV7-3,TRBJ2-1,TRBD1,few,CASSLYTRDRVGNEQFF,TGTGCCAGCAGCTTATATACTCGAGACAGGGTAGGGAATGAGCAGTTCTTC
TRBV27,TRBJ2-7,TRBD2,NA,CASSYAGGTYEQYF,TGTGCCAGCAGTTACGCGGGGGGTACCTACGAGCAGTACTTC
TRBV5-6,TRBJ2-4,NA,NA,CASSLGRKNIQYF,TGTGCCAGCAGCTTGGGTAGGAAAAACATTCAGTACTTC
TRBV2,TRBJ2-1,TRBD2,NA,CASRQGTGLAGGSYNEQFF,TGTGCCAGCAGACAGGGAACAGGACTAGCGGGAGGCTCCTACAATGAGCAGTTCTTC
TRBV5-5,TRBJ1-4,NA,NA,CASSLVQAGLEKLFF,TGTGCCAGCAGCTTGGTACAGGCAGGCCTTGAAAAACTGTTTTTT
TRBV6-5,TRBJ2-1,TRBD2,NA,CASSYLAGGDNEQFF,TGTGCCAGCAGTTACCTAGCGGGGGGGGACAATGAGCAGTTCTTC
TRBV9,TRBJ2-1,TRBD1,NA,CASSVTGTGSYNEQFF,TGTGCCAGCAGCGTCACCGGGACAGGCTCCTACAATGAGCAGTTCTTC
TRBV7-9,TRBJ2-1,TRBD2,NA,CASSPPTSGGTNEQFF,TGTGCCAGCAGCCCCCCCACTAGCGGGGGGACCAATGAGCAGTTCTTC
TRBV6-6,TRBJ2-1,TRBD1,NA,CASRPDRGSYNEQFF,TGTGCCAGCAGACCGGACAGGGGATCATACAATGAGCAGTTCTTC
TRBV6-4,TRBJ2-3,NA,NA,CASSDSRGGTDTQYF,TGTGCCAGCAGCGATTCCCGGGGAGGCACAGATACGCAGTATTTT
TRBV19,TRBJ2-3,TRBD1,NA,CASSQQGAGLGDTQYF,TGTGCCAGTAGTCAACAGGGGGCCGGTTTGGGAGATACGCAGTATTTT
TRBV5-1,TRBJ1-4,TRBD1,NA,CASSSGQGAHEKLFF,TGCGCCAGCAGCTCGGGACAGGGGGCTCATGAAAAACTGTTTTTT